This entry is about one T cell receptor (beta chain). Random hexamers served to reverse transcribe roughly 0.5 to 1 ug RNA. One entry per CDR3 protein results from TCRdb running MiXCR on the immunoSEQ multiplex PCR reads. The sample includes around 190,000 distinct CDR3 sequences, under 95% seen only once; the top ten take around 0.1%. Sequencing targeted TCR beta in T cells from blood (CD8+ and CD4+). Controls comprised healthy donors matched for age and sex. The data were obtained in a study of CD8 T cells in Susac syndrome. Germline-derived CDR1 and CDR2 are SNHLY and FYNNEI. V was trimmed by 6 bases and J by 7 bases, leaving 25 bases between them. The CDR3 is 17 residues long.

The sample consisted of CD4+ T cells from PBMCs. This TCR was sampled from a human donor in good health. V and J are TRBV2 and TRBJ2-1; D gene ambiguous. Written as DNA, the CDR3 is TGTGCCAGCAGGCAACACCGGGCCCCTGGGCGTGGGAATGAGCAGTTCTTC. Amino acid sequence: CASRQHRAPGRGNEQFF.